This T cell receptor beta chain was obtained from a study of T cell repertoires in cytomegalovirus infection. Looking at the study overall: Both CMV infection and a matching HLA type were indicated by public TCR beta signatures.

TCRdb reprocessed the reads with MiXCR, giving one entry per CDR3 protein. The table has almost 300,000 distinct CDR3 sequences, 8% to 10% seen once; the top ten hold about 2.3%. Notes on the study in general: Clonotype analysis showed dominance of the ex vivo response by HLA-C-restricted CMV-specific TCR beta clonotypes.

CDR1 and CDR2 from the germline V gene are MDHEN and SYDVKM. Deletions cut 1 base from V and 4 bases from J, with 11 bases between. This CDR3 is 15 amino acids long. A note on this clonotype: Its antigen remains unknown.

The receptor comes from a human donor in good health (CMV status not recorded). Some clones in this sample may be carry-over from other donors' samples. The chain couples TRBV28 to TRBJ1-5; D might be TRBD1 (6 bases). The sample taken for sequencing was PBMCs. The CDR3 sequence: CASSLSHRENQPQHF. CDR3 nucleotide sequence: TGTGCCAGCAGTTTATCCCACAGGGAAAATCAGCCCCAGCATTTT.